This TCR beta chain emerged from a study of radiotherapy plus CTLA-4 blockade in lung cancer. Study-level results: Peripheral blood showed expansion of tumor-derived TCR clones after radiotherapy and ipilimumab. The best prediction of response reportedly came from early blood T cell clone dynamics, with interferon-beta.

The length of the CDR3 is 16 residues. The junction had 10 bases not matched to a gene; V was cut back by 2 bases and J by 7 bases. The germline V gene has CDR1 SEHNR and CDR2 FQNEAQ (reference sequence). With regard to this clone: The antigen remains unidentified.

Repertoires were generated with immunoSEQ multiplex PCR, while TCRdb's copy carries only in-frame clones and drops some. The table records around 40,000 clones, roughly 75% of them present only once. The receptor comes from a human donor with non-small cell lung cancer who had stable disease on radiotherapy plus ipilimumab. V gene TRBV7-9 combines with J gene TRBJ2-1; 8 bases fit TRBD2. The sequences come from peripheral blood, collected from a patient treated with radiotherapy plus ipilimumab. CDR3 sequence: CASSLSGGGRGNEQFF. DNA for the CDR3: TGTGCCAGCAGCTTATCAGGCGGGGGGCGGGGGAATGAGCAGTTCTTC.